This TCR beta chain derives from a study of T cells after yellow fever vaccination (dated by TCRdb to the late 2010s). For the study in its entirety: The SMART-Seq v4 Ultra Low Input RNA kit was used to prepare libraries from fractions with low cell numbers. To follow T-cell clones before and after primary and booster YFV17D yellow fever vaccination, bulk TCR alpha and beta repertoires were sequenced over time. The cohort comprised two healthy male donors, one aged 18 to 30 and one aged 30 to 40 years. Blood samples were taken at several timepoints before and after primary and secondary immunization, and bulk PBMC replicates and cell subsets were isolated. Overall study outcomes, separate from this receptor: The study included only two donors, which limits how far the findings can be generalized. After the booster, most clones that had expanded after primary vaccination were detected again (around 96% of CD4 and around 88% of CD8), suggesting broad maintenance of memory. Compared with the primary T-cell response, the secondary T-cell response was weaker but faster, peaking on day 5 rather than day 15. Computational filtering was needed because FACS-sorted repertoires could contain abundant contaminating clonotypes from the bulk population. A small share of clonotypes occurred in both CD4 and CD8 compartments, likely arising from convergent recombination.

This clonotype was counted between two and nine times. The clone's antigen remains unknown. No quality values exist for individual bases; no much larger clone is one base distant. The intended sense of this specimen's treatment or condition label: live attenuated yellow fever vaccine strain. Two biological replicates of bulk PBMCs were collected at each blood-draw timepoint. A standard Ficoll-Paque protocol was used to isolate PBMCs from peripheral blood. RNA was extracted with TriZol from bulk PBMCs, CD4 and CD8 fractions, and dextramer-positive and dextramer-negative fractions. These reads were obtained on an Illumina NovaSeq 6000. TCR cDNA was made using 5'RACE template switching, a step that added a universal primer site and unique molecular identifiers. cDNA synthesis was primed from both the TCR alpha and TCR beta constant segments. Library amplification used two PCR steps, and the second PCR step added sample barcodes and sequencing adapters. Sequencing of libraries was done on Illumina HiSeq 2500 (2x100 bp) or NovaSeq (2x150 bp). For the original study's pipeline: MIGEC was used to demultiplex reads and collapse the reads into UMI consensus sequences, and MiXCR was used for V(D)J alignment. Vaccine-responding clonotypes were identified with edgeR using replicate PBMC samples, with FDR below 0.01 and a log2 fold change above 5 up to day 15 being required. Each bulk clonotype received a CD4 or CD8 identity based on whether the sequenced CD4 or CD8 repertoire contained that clonotype at higher abundance. The raw public reads went through TCRdb reprocessing: fastp at Q25, MiXCR clone calling, in-frame beta chains kept. Every entry covers one CDR3 protein and lists the most common genes and DNA from its rows. It is TCRdb's table, rather than the study itself, that gives the V and J calls and clone size. The sample yields about 310,000 distinct CDR3 sequences; more than 3% were counted once. Together, the top ten hold roughly a quarter of the sample.

Reading the germline V gene gives CDR1 MGHRA and CDR2 YSYEKL. The trim is 1 base for V and 6 bases for J, with a gap of 10 bases between the germline ends. Measured from the cysteine to the phenylalanine, the CDR3 is 14 residues long. Only the CDR3 portion is preserved as DNA: 42 bases, with reading frame beginning at the first base. The rearranged chain carries TRBV4-1 and TRBJ1-5; TRBD1 is a weak D gene call, 5 bases matching. Material: PBMCs, obtained on the day of the yellow fever booster vaccination. The TCR sequence derives from a man between 18 and 29 years old who received the YFV17D yellow fever vaccine. The DNA is TGCGCCAGCAGCCAAGGATCAGACAGTCAGCCCCAGCATTTT. Its coded protein is CASSQGSDSQPQHF.